This TCR beta chain was sequenced during a study of low-dose radiotherapy and immunotherapy resistance in tumors. First-strand cDNA relied on TRAV- and TRBV-specific primers spanning alpha and beta chains. TCR amplification ran 15 to 25 PCR cycles using constant-region and V-primer adapter primers. In vitro transcription served to amplify the isolated mRNA. One entry per CDR3 protein, called by TCRdb with MiXCR from the reads. The sample has tens of thousands of distinct CDR3 sequences; less than 25% are singletons. CDR3 length: 16 residues. Trimming at V came to 3 bases and at J to 5 bases, leaving 9 bases not matched to a gene. Germline values: CDR1 SGHVS, CDR2 FQNEAQ. The time point denotes: before trial treatment. The donors' treatment consisted of nivolumab, ipilimumab, aspirin, low-dose cyclophosphamide and low-dose radiotherapy. Each patient who was eligible had an advanced solid tumor with no tumor-infiltrating lymphocytes.

This clonotype was detected ten times or more. This TCR was recovered from a male donor with prostate cancer. The chain joins TRBV7-8 to TRBJ2-7, with 11 nucleotides matching TRBD2. The sample in question was PBMCs, obtained before treatment. CDR3 DNA sequence: TGTGCCAGCAGCTTCGCTGACACGGGACTAGCGGACGAGCAGTACTTC. This sequence encodes CASSFADTGLADEQYF.